Shown below are 20 T cell receptor beta chains from a single sample sequenced in a study of identical twins. TCRdb itself ran the 5' RACE reads through MiXCR, one entry per CDR3 protein. Of roughly 710,000 distinct CDR3 sequences in the sample, approximately 6.1% were seen once. Sequenced material: naive T cells sorted from blood. The source of these receptors is a man aged 18 to 29 in good health.

The table lists this clonotype with many counts. The chain uses TRBV4-1 and TRBJ2-7; D call uncertain. Trimming stripped 4 bases from V and 0 bases from J, with 13 bases between. CDR1 and CDR2 (germline): MGHRA, YSYEKL. The CDR3 sequence is 15 residues long. This CDR3 is CASSPRYVSSYEQYV. CDR3 DNA sequence: TGCGCCAGCAGCCCCCGGTACGTAAGCTCCTACGAGCAGTACGTC.

This chain connects TRBV5-1 to TRBJ2-7; no clear D. Per germline, CDR1 SGHRS and CDR2 YFSETQ. This CDR3 region has 13 residues. Trimming removed 2 bases from V and 1 base from J, with 7 bases in between. CDR3 DNA sequence: TGCGCCAGCAGCTTTAGTCGATCCTACGAGCAGTACGTC. This translates into CASSFSRSYEQYV.

This clonotype appeared a few times. J is TRBJ2-5 and V is TRBV5-1; 8 bases are a match to TRBD2. From germline, CDR1 is SGHRS and CDR2 YFSETQ. J was trimmed by 5 bases and V by 0 bases; bases with no gene match: 6. This CDR3 has 15 residues. In nucleotides, the CDR3 is TGCGCCAGCAGCTTGGCCGGAGCGGGGGCGGAGACCCAGTACTTC. Protein product: CASSLAGAGAETQYF.

A few counts support this clonotype. The J gene is TRBJ2-3, the V gene TRBV5-5; TRBD2 aligns across 10 bases. CDR3 length: 16 residues. The V and J ends lost 0 bases and 5 bases, in that order; junction bases with no gene match: 6. CDR1 SGHKS and CDR2 YYEKEE come from the germline V gene (reference sequence). CDR3 sequence (DNA): TGTGCCAGCAGCTTGGCTAGCGGGAGTAAAGAAGATACGCAGTATTTT. Its translation is CASSLASGSKEDTQYF.

This clonotype was observed a few times. This chain joins TRBV15 and TRBJ2-7; D may be TRBD1 (6 bases). There are 16 residues in the CDR3. From germline, CDR1 is LNHNV and CDR2 YYDKDF (reference sequence). Between the trimmed V and J ends, which lost 1 base and 3 bases, there was a span of 16 bases. This CDR3 is CATSRVDGTWVYEQYF. As DNA, the CDR3 is TGTGCCACCAGCAGAGTTGACGGGACATGGGTCTACGAGCAGTACTTC.

This clonotype has at least ten counts. The chain carries TRBV6-5 and TRBJ2-6, with TRBD2 matching over 7 bases. The germline V gene encodes CDR1 MNHEY and CDR2 SVGAGI. J gave up 3 bases and V 1 base, and 3 bases lay outside the gene matches. The length of the CDR3 is 16 residues. The CDR3 DNA reads as TGTGCCAGCAGTTACTTTGCGGGAGTTGGGGCCAACGTCCTGACTTTC. This codes for CASSYFAGVGANVLTF.

This clonotype occurred a few times. V is TRBV12-5 and J is TRBJ1-1; D is unresolved. This CDR3 comprises 12 residues. Per the germline V gene, CDR1 is LGHNT and CDR2 is FRNRAP. This chain's CDR3 is CATRAANTEAFF. CDR3 nucleotides: TGTGCAACAAGGGCGGCGAACACTGAAGCTTTCTTT.

Details on this clonotype: This may be a read error, as it is one base from a much larger clone. The genes are TRBV12-3 or TRBV12-4 and TRBJ2-7; D is tentatively TRBD1 or TRBD2 (5 bases each). This CDR3 is 15 amino acids long. CDR3 coding DNA: TGTGCCAACAGTTTAGGCACCGGGGCCGGAGACGAGCAGTACTTC. It encodes CANSLGTGAGDEQYF.

This clonotype was detected a few times. The V gene is TRBV4-1, the J gene TRBJ2-5; TRBD2 matches 8 bases. The CDR3 loop spans 17 amino acids. V lost 1 base and J lost 3; bases outside the gene matches: 10. The germline CDR1 and CDR2 sequences are MGHRA and YSYEKL. CDR3: CASSQGLTGTSEETQYF. For the CDR3, the DNA is TGCGCCAGCAGCCAAGGTCTCACCGGGACTAGTGAAGAGACCCAGTACTTC.

The chain recombines TRBV5-8 with TRBJ2-7; D gene unclear. V lost 4 bases, J lost 1 base, and 3 bases lay in between. Germline values: CDR1 SGHTS, CDR2 YDEGEE. The CDR3 extends over 11 amino acids. The CDR3: CASSRSYEQYV. Written as DNA, the CDR3 is TGTGCCAGCAGCCGATCCTACGAGCAGTACGTC.

Ten or more counts support this clonotype. This likely comes from a read error, as the CDR3 has no conserved phenylalanine or tryptophan at its end. The DNA is left out, because the CDR3 cannot be placed on it with certainty; the CDR3 is given as TCRdb lists it. This chain links TRBV5-6 with TRBJ2-3; no check of the table's D call, TRBD1, against the DNA was made. Germline values: CDR1 SGHDT, CDR2 YYEEEE. The CDR3 contains 9 residues when both ends are counted. CDR3 amino acids: CASSIRETR.

This clonotype was observed a few times. The chain combines TRBV19 with TRBJ1-1; tentative D call: TRBD1 (6 bases). Trimming removed 4 bases from V and 5 bases from J, with 14 bases in between. The CDR3 extends over 14 amino acids. Germline loops: CDR1 LNHDA, CDR2 SQIVND (reference sequence). CDR3 residues: CASSKQGWRTEAFF. CDR3 bases: TGTGCCAGTAGTAAACAGGGATGGAGGACTGAAGCTTTCTTT.

This clonotype was picked up a small number of times. The J gene is TRBJ2-2, the V gene TRBV20-1; D might be TRBD2 (5 bases). The ends were cut back, 6 bases at V and 4 bases at J, with 12 bases in the middle. CDR3 length equals 13 residues. Germline CDR1 is DFQATT and CDR2 is SNEGSKA (reference sequence). CDR3 nucleotide sequence: TGCAGTGCCCCCGCCGGGGTCACCGGGGAGCTGTTTTTT. It is translated as CSAPAGVTGELFF.

This clonotype was recorded at least ten times. The chain recombines TRBV20-1 with TRBJ2-1; maybe TRBD1 (7 bases). Germline values: CDR1 DFQATT, CDR2 SNEGSKA (reference sequence). The CDR3 runs to 17 residues. The V gene lost 1 base and the J gene lost 4 bases, with 20 bases spanning the gap. The DNA for the CDR3 is TGCAGTGCTAGAGCTCCGCGGAGGGGGCCTTTATACAATGAGCAGTTCTTC. It is translated as CSARAPRRGPLYNEQFF.

This clonotype came up many times. The chain has TRBV12-3 or TRBV12-4 and TRBJ2-7; D gene uncertain. This CDR3 contains 13 residues. The V end lost 5 bases, the J end lost 3 bases, and 11 bases lay between the germline ends. The CDR3 sequence: CASSKAVGYEQYV. The CDR3 nucleotides are TGTGCCAGCAGTAAAGCCGTTGGCTACGAGCAGTACGTC.

The chain links TRBV3-1 to TRBJ2-2; 9 bases match TRBD2. The CDR3 length is 15 residues. CDR1 is LGHDT and CDR2 is YNNKEL in the germline V gene (reference sequence). J gave up 7 bases and V 0 bases, and 3 bases lay outside the gene matches. CDR3 sequence: CASSQDSGSSGELFF. The CDR3 DNA is TGTGCCAGCAGCCAAGATAGCGGGAGTAGCGGGGAGCTGTTTTTT. The full variable domain, rest sourced from reference TRBV3-1 and TRBJ2-2, is DTAVSQTPKYLVTQMGNDKSIKCEQNLGHDTMYWYKQDSKKFLKIMFSYNNKELIINETVPNRFSPKSPDKAHLNLHINSLELGDSAVYFCASSQDSGSSGELFFGEGSRLTVL.

Only a few counts were recorded for this clonotype. The chain joins TRBV5-1 to TRBJ2-2, with TRBD1 identical over 8 bases. CDR1 is SGHRS, CDR2 YFSETQ, per germline. The ends lost 4 bases at V and 5 bases at J; junction bases unmatched: 7. The CDR3 extends over 15 amino acids. This CDR3 is CASSTGQGRTGELFF. CDR3 bases: TGCGCCAGCAGCACCGGACAGGGTCGTACCGGGGAGCTGTTTTTT.

Ten or more counts support this clonotype. The chain couples TRBV12-3 or TRBV12-4 to TRBJ2-1; 7 bases match TRBD2. The length of the CDR3 is 16 residues. The ends lost 5 bases at V and 3 bases at J; junction bases unmatched: 10. The CDR3 loop is CASSRGLADIYNEQFF. For the CDR3, the DNA is TGTGCCAGCAGTCGCGGTCTAGCGGATATCTACAATGAGCAGTTCTTC.

V usage is TRBV4-2 and J usage is TRBJ2-3; 8 bases match TRBD2. Germline V gene lookup returns CDR1 LGHNA and CDR2 YNFKEQ. V trimming: 0 bases; J trimming: 6 bases; junction bases outside the gene matches: 11. The CDR3 covers 17 residues. This CDR3 reads CASSQDGPSGGRDTQYF. In DNA, the CDR3 is TGTGCCAGCAGCCAAGATGGTCCGTCGGGGGGGCGGGATACGCAGTATTTT.

This rearrangement joins TRBV7-6 to TRBJ1-4; TRBD1 aligns across 7 bases. Trimming removed 2 bases from V and 5 bases from J; junction bases left unmatched: 8. Germline-derived CDR1 and CDR2 are SGHVS and FNYEAQ. This CDR3 is 16 amino acids long. The CDR3 reads CASSLFLRGSNEKLFF. CDR3 DNA: TGTGCCAGCAGCTTATTTCTCAGGGGGTCCAATGAAAAACTGTTTTTT.